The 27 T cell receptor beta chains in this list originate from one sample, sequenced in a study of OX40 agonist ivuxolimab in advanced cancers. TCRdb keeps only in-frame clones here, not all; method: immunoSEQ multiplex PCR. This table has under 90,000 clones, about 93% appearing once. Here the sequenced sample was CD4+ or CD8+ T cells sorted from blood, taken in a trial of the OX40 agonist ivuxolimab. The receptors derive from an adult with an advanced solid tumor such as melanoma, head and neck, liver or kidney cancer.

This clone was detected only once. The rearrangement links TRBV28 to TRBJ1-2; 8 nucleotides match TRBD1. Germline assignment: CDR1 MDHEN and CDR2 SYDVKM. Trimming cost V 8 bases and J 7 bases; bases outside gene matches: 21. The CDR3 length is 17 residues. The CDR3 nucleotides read TGTGCCAGCTCCTATCCTGGGGCAGGGGGCGTGGGAAGTGGCTACACCTTC. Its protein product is CASSYPGAGGVGSGYTF.

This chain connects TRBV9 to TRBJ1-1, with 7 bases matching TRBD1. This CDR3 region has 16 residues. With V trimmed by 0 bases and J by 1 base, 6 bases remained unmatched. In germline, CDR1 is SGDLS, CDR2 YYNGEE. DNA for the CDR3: TGTGCCAGCAGCGTAGGTGGGACAGTTGCGAACACTGAAGCTTTCTTT. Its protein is CASSVGGTVANTEAFF.

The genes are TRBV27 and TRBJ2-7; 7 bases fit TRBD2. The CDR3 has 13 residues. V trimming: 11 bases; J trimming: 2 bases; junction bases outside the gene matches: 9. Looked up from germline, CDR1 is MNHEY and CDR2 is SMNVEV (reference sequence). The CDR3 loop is CAPIGGGTYEQYF. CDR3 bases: TGTGCCCCGATTGGGGGGGGGACCTACGAGCAGTACTTC.

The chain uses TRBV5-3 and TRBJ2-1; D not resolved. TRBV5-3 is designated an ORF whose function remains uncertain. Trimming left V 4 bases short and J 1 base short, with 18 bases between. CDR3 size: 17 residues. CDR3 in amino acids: CARSPPSVGPSYNEQFF. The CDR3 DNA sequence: TGTGCCAGAAGCCCTCCCTCCGTCGGGCCGTCCTACAATGAGCAGTTCTTC.

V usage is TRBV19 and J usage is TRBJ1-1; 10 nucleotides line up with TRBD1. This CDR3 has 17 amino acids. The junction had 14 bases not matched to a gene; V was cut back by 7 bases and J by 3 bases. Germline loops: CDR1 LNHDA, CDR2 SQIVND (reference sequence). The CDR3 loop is CASNKIRQGARDTEAFF. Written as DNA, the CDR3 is TGTGCCAGTAATAAAATTCGACAGGGGGCTAGGGACACTGAAGCTTTCTTT. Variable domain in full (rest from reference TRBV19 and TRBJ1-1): DGGITQSPKYLFRKEGQNVTLSCEQNLNHDAMYWYRQDPGQGLRLIYYSQIVNDFQKGDIAEGYSVSREKKESFPLTVTSAQKNPTAFYLCASNKIRQGARDTEAFFGQGTRLTVV.

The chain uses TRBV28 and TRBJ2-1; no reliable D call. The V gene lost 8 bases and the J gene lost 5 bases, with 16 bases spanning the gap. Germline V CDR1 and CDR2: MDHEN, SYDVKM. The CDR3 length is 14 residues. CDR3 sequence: CASAASLGNNEQFF. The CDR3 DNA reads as TGTGCCAGCGCCGCAAGTCTAGGGAACAATGAGCAGTTCTTC.

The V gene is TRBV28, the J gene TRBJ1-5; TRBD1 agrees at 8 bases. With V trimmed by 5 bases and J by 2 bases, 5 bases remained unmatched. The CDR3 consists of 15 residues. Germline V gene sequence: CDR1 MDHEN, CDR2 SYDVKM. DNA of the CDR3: TGTGCCAGCAGTGCAGCGACAGGGGGCAATCAGCCCCAGCATTTT. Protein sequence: CASSAATGGNQPQHF. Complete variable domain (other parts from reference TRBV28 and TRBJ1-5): DVKVTQSSRYLVKRTGEKVFLECVQDMDHENMFWYRQDPGLGLRLIYFSYDVKMKEKGDIPEGYSVSREKKERFSLILESASTNQTSMYLCASSAATGGNQPQHFGDGTRLSIL.

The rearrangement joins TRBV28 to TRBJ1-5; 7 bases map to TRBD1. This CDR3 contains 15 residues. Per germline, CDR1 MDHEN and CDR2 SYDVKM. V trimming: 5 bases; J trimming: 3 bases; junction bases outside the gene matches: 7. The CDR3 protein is CASSTQGGYNQPQHF. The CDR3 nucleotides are TGTGCCAGCAGTACCCAGGGGGGTTACAATCAGCCCCAGCATTTT.

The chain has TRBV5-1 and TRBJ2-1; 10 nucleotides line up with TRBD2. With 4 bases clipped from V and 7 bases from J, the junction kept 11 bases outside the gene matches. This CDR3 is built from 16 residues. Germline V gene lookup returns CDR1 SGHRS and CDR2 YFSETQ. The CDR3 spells CASSERAGGPSNEQFF. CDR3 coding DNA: TGCGCCAGCAGCGAGCGAGCGGGAGGGCCATCGAATGAGCAGTTCTTC.

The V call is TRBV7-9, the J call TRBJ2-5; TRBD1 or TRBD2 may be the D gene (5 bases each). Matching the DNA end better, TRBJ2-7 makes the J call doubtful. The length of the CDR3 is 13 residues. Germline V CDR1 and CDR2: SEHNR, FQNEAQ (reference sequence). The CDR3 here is CASSLRGFSEQYF. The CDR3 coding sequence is TGTGCCAGCAGCCTCCGGGGCTTCTCCGAGCAGTACTTC.

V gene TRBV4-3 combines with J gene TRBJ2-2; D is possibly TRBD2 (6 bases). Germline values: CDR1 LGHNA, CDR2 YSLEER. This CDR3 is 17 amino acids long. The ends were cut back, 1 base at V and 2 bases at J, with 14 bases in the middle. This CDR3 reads CASSQGPGDFNTGELFF. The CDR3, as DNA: TGCGCCAGCAGCCAAGGGCCGGGGGACTTTAACACCGGGGAGCTGTTTTTT.

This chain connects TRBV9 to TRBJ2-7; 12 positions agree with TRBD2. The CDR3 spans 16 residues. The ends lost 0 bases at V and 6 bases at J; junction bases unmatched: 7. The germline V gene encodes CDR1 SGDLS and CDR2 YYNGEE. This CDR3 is CASSVEGGLAGSEQYF. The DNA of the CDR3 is TGTGCCAGCAGCGTAGAGGGAGGACTAGCGGGGTCCGAGCAGTACTTC.

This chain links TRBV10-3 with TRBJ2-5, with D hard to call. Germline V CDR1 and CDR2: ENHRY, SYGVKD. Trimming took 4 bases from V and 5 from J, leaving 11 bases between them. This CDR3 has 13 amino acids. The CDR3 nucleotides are TGTGCCATCAGTGGAGTAAGTGCGGAGACCCAGTACTTC. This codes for CAISGVSAETQYF.

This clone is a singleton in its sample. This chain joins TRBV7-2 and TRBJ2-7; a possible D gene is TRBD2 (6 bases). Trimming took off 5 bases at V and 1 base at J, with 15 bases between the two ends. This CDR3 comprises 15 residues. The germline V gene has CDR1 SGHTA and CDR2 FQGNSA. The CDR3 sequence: CASSPRAGYSYEQYF. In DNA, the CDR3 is TGTGCCAGCAGCCCCAGGGCGGGGTATTCCTACGAGCAGTACTTC. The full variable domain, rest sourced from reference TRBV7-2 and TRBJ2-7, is GAGVSQSPSNKVTEKGKDVELRCDPISGHTALYWYRQSLGQGLEFLIYFQGNSAPDKSGLPSDRFSAERTGGSVSTLTIQRTQQEDSAVYLCASSPRAGYSYEQYFGPGTRLTVT.

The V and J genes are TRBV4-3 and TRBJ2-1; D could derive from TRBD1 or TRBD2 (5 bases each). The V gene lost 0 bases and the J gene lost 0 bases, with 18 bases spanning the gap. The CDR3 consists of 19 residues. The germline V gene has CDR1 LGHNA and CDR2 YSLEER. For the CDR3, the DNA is TGCGCCAGCAGCCAAGATATTGGGGCAGGGCGGGCCTCCTACAATGAGCAGTTCTTC. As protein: CASSQDIGAGRASYNEQFF.

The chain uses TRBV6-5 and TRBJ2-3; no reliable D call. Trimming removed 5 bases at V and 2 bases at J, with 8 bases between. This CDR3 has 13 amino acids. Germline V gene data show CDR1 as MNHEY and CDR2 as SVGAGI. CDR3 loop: CASSDQYTDTQYF. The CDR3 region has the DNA TGTGCCAGCAGTGATCAGTACACAGATACGCAGTATTTT.

CDR3 residues: CASSRWEGVDNEQFF. The DNA for the CDR3 is TGTGCCAGCAGCAGGTGGGAGGGAGTCGACAATGAGCAGTTCTTC. This chain links TRBV7-8 with TRBJ2-1; TRBD2 matches at 7 bases. J lost 5 bases, V lost 5 bases, and 9 bases had no gene match. Per the germline V gene, CDR1 is SGHVS and CDR2 is FQNEAQ. The CDR3 sequence is 15 residues long.

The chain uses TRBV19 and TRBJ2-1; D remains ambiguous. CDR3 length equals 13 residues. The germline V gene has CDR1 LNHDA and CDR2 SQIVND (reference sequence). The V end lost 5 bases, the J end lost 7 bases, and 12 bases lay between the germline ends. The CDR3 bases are TGTGCCAGTAGTCCGACCGGCCAAAATGAGCAGTTCTTC. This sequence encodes CASSPTGQNEQFF.

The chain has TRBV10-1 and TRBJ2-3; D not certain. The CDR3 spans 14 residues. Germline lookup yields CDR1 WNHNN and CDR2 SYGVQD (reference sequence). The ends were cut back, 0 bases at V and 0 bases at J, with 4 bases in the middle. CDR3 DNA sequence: TGCGCCAGCAGTGAGTCGGCTAGCACAGATACGCAGTATTTT. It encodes CASSESASTDTQYF.

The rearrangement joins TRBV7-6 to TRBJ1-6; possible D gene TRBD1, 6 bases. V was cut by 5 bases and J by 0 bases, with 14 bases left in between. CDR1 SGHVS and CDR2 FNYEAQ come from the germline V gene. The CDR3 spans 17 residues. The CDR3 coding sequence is TGTGCCAGCAGCGCGGACAGTTCGAGCTCCTATAATTCACCCCTCCACTTT. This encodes CASSADSSSSYNSPLHF.

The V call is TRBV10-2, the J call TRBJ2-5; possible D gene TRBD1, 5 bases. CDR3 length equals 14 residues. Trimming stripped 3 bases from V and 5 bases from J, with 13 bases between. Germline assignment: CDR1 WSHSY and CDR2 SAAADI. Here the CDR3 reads CASSERGRGETQYF. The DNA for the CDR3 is TGCGCCAGCAGTGAAAGGGGAAGGGGTGAGACCCAGTACTTC.

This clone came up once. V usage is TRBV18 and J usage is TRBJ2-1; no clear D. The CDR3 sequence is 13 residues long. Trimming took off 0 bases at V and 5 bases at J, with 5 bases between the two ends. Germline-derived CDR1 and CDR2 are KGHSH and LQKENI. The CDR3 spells CASSPPVDNEQFF. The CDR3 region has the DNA TGTGCCAGCTCACCACCCGTCGACAATGAGCAGTTCTTC.

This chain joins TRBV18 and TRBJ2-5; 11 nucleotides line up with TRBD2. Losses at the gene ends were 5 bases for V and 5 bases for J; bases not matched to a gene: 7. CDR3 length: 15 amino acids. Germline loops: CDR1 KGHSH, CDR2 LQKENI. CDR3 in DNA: TGTGCCAGCTCATCAAGACTAGCGGGGTTGGAGACCCAGTACTTC. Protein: CASSSRLAGLETQYF.

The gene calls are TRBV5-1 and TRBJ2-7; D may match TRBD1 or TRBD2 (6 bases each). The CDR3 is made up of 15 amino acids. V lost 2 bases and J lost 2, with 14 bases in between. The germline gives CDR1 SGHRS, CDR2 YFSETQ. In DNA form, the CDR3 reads TGCGCCAGCAGCTTAGGGGGGACTTTAGCCTACGAGCAGTACTTC. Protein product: CASSLGGTLAYEQYF.

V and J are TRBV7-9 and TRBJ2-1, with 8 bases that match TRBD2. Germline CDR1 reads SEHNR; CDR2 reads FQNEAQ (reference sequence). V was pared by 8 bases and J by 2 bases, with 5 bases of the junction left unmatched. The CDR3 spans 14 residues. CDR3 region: CASGIAGPYNEQFF. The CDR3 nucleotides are TGTGCCAGCGGTATAGCGGGACCCTACAATGAGCAGTTCTTC.

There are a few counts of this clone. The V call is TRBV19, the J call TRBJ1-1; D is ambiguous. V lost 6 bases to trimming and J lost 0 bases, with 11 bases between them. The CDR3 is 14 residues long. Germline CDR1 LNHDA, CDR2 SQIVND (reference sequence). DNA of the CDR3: TGTGCCAGTAGCACAGCCGCGGTGAACACTGAAGCTTTCTTT. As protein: CASSTAAVNTEAFF.

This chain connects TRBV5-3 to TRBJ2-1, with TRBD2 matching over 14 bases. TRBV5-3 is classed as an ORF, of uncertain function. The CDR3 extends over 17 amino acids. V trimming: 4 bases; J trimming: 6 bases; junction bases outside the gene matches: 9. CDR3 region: CARSPGTSGSRGNEQFF. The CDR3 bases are TGTGCCAGAAGCCCCGGGACTAGCGGGAGTAGGGGCAATGAGCAGTTCTTC.